A selection of T cell receptor beta chains follows, all from one sample in a study of cytomegalovirus exposure and HLA in healthy donors. Some clones are missing from TCRdb's copy, which holds only in-frame ones; the method was immunoSEQ multiplex PCR. The sample contains more than 130,000 clones, around nine tenths of which appear only once. Source material: PBMCs. The receptors were gathered from a woman aged 18-29 years in good health and CMV-seropositive. Both conserved end residues are part of each CDR3. D genes are given only for firm matches. Not every row has a clone size; where given, it reads once, few, many or a size class.

>NA|TRBV28|TRBJ1-2|NA
TGTGCCAGCAGGTCAAGGGGATTCGTCTATGGCTACACCTTC
CASRSRGFVYGYTF
>NA|TRBV10-2|TRBJ2-1|TRBD1
TGCGCCAGCAGCGGGACAGGGGGCAAGTATGAGCAGTTCTTC
CASSGTGGKYEQFF
>NA|TRBV30|TRBJ2-3|NA
TGTGCCTGGAGTGTTCCAGGGGCCGGTATGGAAACTAGCACAGATACGCAGTATTTT
CAWSVPGAGMETSTDTQYF
>NA|TRBV11-2|TRBJ1-2|TRBD1
TGTGCCAGCAGCTTAGCCCTGGACAGGGGGCTGGGCTACACCTTC
CASSLALDRGLGYTF
>NA|TRBV5-1|TRBJ2-5|NA
TGCGCCAGCAGCCTGGACTACCAAGAGACCCAGTACTTC
CASSLDYQETQYF
>NA|TRBV27|TRBJ1-2|NA
TGTGCCAGCAGTCAGGACAGTCGCTATGGCTACACCTTC
CASSQDSRYGYTF
>few|TRBV5-1|TRBJ2-2|TRBD2
TGCGCCAGCAGTAAGGGACTAGCGGGAAACACCGGGGAGCTGTTTTTT
CASSKGLAGNTGELFF
>NA|TRBV4-3|TRBJ2-1|TRBD2
TGCGCCAGCAGCCAGGGGACTAGCGGGGGCAATGAGCAGTTCTTC
CASSQGTSGGNEQFF
>NA|TRBV7-9|TRBJ2-7|TRBD1
TGTGCCAGCAGTCCAGGGACAGTAGGCTACGAGCAGTACTTC
CASSPGTVGYEQYF
>NA|TRBV5-1|TRBJ2-7|TRBD1
TGCGCCAGCAGCTACAATTACCAGACAGGGACCTACGAGCAGTACTTC
CASSYNYQTGTYEQYF
>once|TRBV7-2|TRBJ1-3|NA
TGTGCCAGCAGCTTAACGGGGGTTGGAAACACCATATATTTT
CASSLTGVGNTIYF
>NA|TRBV10-3|TRBJ2-7|NA
TGTGCCATCAGTGCGACTAGCTCCTACGAGCAGTACTTC
CAISATSSYEQYF
>NA|TRBV15|TRBJ1-1|TRBD1
TGTGCCACCAGCAGAGTCCCGCAGGGGGCGGTGAACACTGAAGCTTTCTTT
CATSRVPQGAVNTEAFF
>NA|TRBV11-3|TRBJ1-1|TRBD1
TGTGCCAGCAGCTTAGGCCCAGGCAGGGGGGCCGCTTTCTTT
CASSLGPGRGAAFF
>NA|TRBV7-2|TRBJ2-1|TRBD2
TGTGCCAGCAGCTCATCGGGGGGGCCGAAGTTCTTC
CASSSSGGPKFF
>NA|TRBV30|TRBJ2-1|TRBD2
TGTGCCTGGAGTGTAACCCTAGCGGGAGAGGTTGAGCAGTTCTTC
CAWSVTLAGEVEQFF
>NA|TRBV6-5|TRBJ2-3|NA
TGTGCCAGCACCAACTCGGATACGCAGTATTTT
CASTNSDTQYF
>NA|TRBV5-1|TRBJ2-3|TRBD1
TGCGCCAGCAGCTTCACAGGGGGAAGCACAGATACGCAGTATTTT
CASSFTGGSTDTQYF
>NA|TRBV5-4|TRBJ1-3|TRBD1
TGTGCCAGCAGCACGGACAGGGTAGCTGGAAACACCATATATTTT
CASSTDRVAGNTIYF
>NA|TRBV6-5|TRBJ2-5|NA
TGTGCCAGCAGGGAGGGGCTGGGGCCCCCCAAGTACTTC
CASREGLGPPKYF
>NA|TRBV30|TRBJ1-2|NA
TGTGCCTGGAGTGTTGGGGGGGCCTGGGGCTACACCTTC
CAWSVGGAWGYTF
>NA|TRBV7-9|TRBJ1-2|NA
TGTGCCAGCAGCTTAGCTCCAGGGAACTATGGCTACACCTTC
CASSLAPGNYGYTF
>NA|TRBV5-6|TRBJ1-2|NA
TGTGCCAGCAGCTACTTTTACTCCGGTGGCTACACCTTC
CASSYFYSGGYTF
>NA|TRBV5-1|TRBJ1-4|NA
TGCGCCAGCAGCTTACAGGGCAGTAATGAAAAACTGTTTTTT
CASSLQGSNEKLFF
>NA|TRBV25-1|TRBJ2-7|TRBD1
TGTGCCAGCAGGAAACAGGGGATCGCCTACGAGCAGTACTTC
CASRKQGIAYEQYF
>NA|TRBV28|TRBJ1-2|TRBD1
TGTGCCAGCAGTTTGGCGGGACAGAAATTTGGCTACACCTTC
CASSLAGQKFGYTF
>NA|TRBV27|TRBJ2-1|TRBD2
TGTGCCAGCAGAGGGACTAGCGGAAACAATGAGCAGTTCTTC
CASRGTSGNNEQFF
>once|TRBV30|TRBJ1-2|NA
TGTGCCTGGAGTGTAATCGCAGGGCTTGGCTACACCTTC
CAWSVIAGLGYTF
>NA|TRBV5-1|TRBJ2-2|NA
TGCGCCAGCACACAGGGTGGTCCCGGGGAGCTGTTTTTT
CASTQGGPGELFF
>NA|TRBV11-2|TRBJ1-2|TRBD1
TGTGCCAGCAGCCAAAGCTACAGGGGCGAGAACTATGGCTACACCTTC
CASSQSYRGENYGYTF
>NA|TRBV19|TRBJ1-1|NA
TGTGCCAGTACTTTTCAGGGTCTGAACACTGAAGCTTTCTTT
CASTFQGLNTEAFF
>few|TRBV27|TRBJ1-5|NA
TGTGCCAGCAGTCAGGGCGATCAGCCCCAGCATTTT
CASSQGDQPQHF
>NA|TRBV14|TRBJ1-2|NA
TGTGCCAGCAGCCCAGGGGCGGAAGGCTACACCTTC
CASSPGAEGYTF
>NA|TRBV15|TRBJ2-7|NA
TGTGCCACCAGCAGAGATCAGGTTATGCTGGAGCAGTACTTC
CATSRDQVMLEQYF
>NA|TRBV6-5|TRBJ2-7|TRBD1
TGTGCCAGCACCCGGGCGGGACAGGGGGCCTACGAGCAGTACTTC
CASTRAGQGAYEQYF
>NA|TRBV5-1|TRBJ2-7|NA
TGCGCCAGCAGCTTGGAACAGCCAAACCACGAGCAGTACTTC
CASSLEQPNHEQYF
>NA|TRBV29-1|TRBJ1-5|NA
TGCAGCGTTGGAGATCAGGGGAATCAGCCCCAGCATTTT
CSVGDQGNQPQHF
>NA|TRBV5-4|TRBJ1-2|NA
TGTGCCAGCAGCTTGGGCGGAGATGGCTACACCTTC
CASSLGGDGYTF
>NA|TRBV10-3|TRBJ1-2|NA
TGTGCCATGAGAGTTAGAGACAGGCCCTATGGCTACACCTTC
CAMRVRDRPYGYTF
>NA|TRBV2|TRBJ2-1|NA
TGTGCCAGCAAGGAGGTGAGCTCCTACAATGAGCAGTTCTTC
CASKEVSSYNEQFF
>once|TRBV14|TRBJ2-7|NA
TGTGCCAGCAGCATCACAGGTTTACAATACGAGCAGTACTTC
CASSITGLQYEQYF
>few|TRBV5-4|TRBJ2-5|NA
TGTGCCAGCAGCTTGGAGAGGGAGTGGGAGACCCAGTACTTC
CASSLEREWETQYF
>NA|TRBV5-4|TRBJ2-3|TRBD2
TGTGCCAGCTTGGGTAGCGGGAGGACTACAGATACGCAGTATTTT
CASLGSGRTTDTQYF
>few|TRBV11-2|TRBJ2-3|TRBD2
TGTGCCAGCAGCTCGGGGGGTAGAGACACAGATACGCAGTATTTT
CASSSGGRDTDTQYF
>NA|TRBV2|TRBJ2-4|NA
TGTGCCAGCACCGAGGGGGTTTGGGCCAAAAACATTCAGTACTTC
CASTEGVWAKNIQYF
>NA|TRBV28|TRBJ1-1|TRBD1
TGTGCCAGCAGTCAGCCAGGGGGATGGACGAACACTGAAGCTTTCTTT
CASSQPGGWTNTEAFF
>NA|TRBV6-1|TRBJ1-2|TRBD1
TGTGCCAGCAGAGGGACAGCCGGGAACTATGGCTACACCTTC
CASRGTAGNYGYTF
>NA|TRBV7-6|TRBJ2-1|TRBD2
TGTGCCAGCAGCTTAGAAGTGGGGGCTAGCGGGAGAGGTGAGCAGTTCTTC
CASSLEVGASGRGEQFF
>NA|TRBV4-2|TRBJ2-1|TRBD2
TGTGCCAGCAGCCAGTTCTCTAGCGGGAGCAAGGGTGAGCAGTTCTTC
CASSQFSSGSKGEQFF
>NA|TRBV11-3|TRBJ1-3|TRBD1
TGTGCCAGCAGCCCAGGGGGTTCCGCTGGAAACACCATATATTTT
CASSPGGSAGNTIYF
>NA|TRBV7-9|TRBJ1-2|TRBD1
TGTGCCAGCAGCCCCGGGCGGACAGGGGGTCGAAATGGCTACACCTTC
CASSPGRTGGRNGYTF
>NA|TRBV28|TRBJ1-2|NA
TGTGCCAGCAGTTTGTCGGGGAGTACCAGCTATGGCTACACCTTC
CASSLSGSTSYGYTF